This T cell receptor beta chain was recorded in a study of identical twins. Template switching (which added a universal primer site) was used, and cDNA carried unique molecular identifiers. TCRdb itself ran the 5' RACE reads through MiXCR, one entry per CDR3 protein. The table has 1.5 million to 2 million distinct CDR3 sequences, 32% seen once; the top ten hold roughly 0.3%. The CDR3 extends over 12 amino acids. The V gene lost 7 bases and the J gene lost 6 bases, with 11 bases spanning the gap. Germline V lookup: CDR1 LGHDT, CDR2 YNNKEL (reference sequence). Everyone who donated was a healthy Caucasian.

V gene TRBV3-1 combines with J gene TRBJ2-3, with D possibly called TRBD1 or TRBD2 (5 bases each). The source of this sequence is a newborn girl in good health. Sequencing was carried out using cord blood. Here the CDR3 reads CASKQGGDTQYF. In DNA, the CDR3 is TGTGCCAGCAAGCAGGGCGGGGATACGCAGTATTTT.